This TCR beta chain is from a study of blood T cell repertoires in COVID-19. Overall study: The United States, Italy and Spain were the sources of the acute and convalescent COVID-19 samples. PBMCs, B-cell-depleted T cells, or T cells were the source of the cDNA or gDNA that made up the material.

Per the original methods: It was from reference gene primer amplification that nucleated cell counts were estimated. Data came from immunoSEQ multiplex PCR; TCRdb stores just in-frame clones and leaves some out. For V, J and clone size, that table is used; D and trimming come from the DNA. This repertoire shows 40,000 to 45,000 clones, approximately 92% found once; its top ten account for 12%. The CDR3 spans 12 residues. The germline V gene has CDR1 MDHEN and CDR2 SYDVKM. V shed 6 bases and J shed 7 bases, with 12 bases lying between them. The chain joins TRBV28 to TRBJ2-5, with unresolved D. The sequence was obtained from a human donor in a cohort sampled during active COVID-19. Specimen: peripheral blood. The CDR3 region has the DNA TGTGCCAGCAGCGACTCAACGGGGACCCAGTACTTC. It encodes CASSDSTGTQYF.